These 10 T cell receptor beta chains came from one sample sequenced in a study of cytotoxic CD8 clonotypes in ibrutinib-treated CLL. Assay: immunoSEQ multiplex PCR; the TCRdb copy retains only in-frame clones and omits some. The sample records fewer than 300,000 clones, 76% being singletons. The material was PBMCs, obtained at disease progression, from a patient treated with ibrutinib. The source of these receptors is a human donor with chronic lymphocytic leukemia.

The V call is TRBV7-3, the J call TRBJ2-2; 13 bases are a match to TRBD2. J lost 7 bases, V lost 2 bases, and 7 bases had no gene match. CDR1 is SGHTA, CDR2 FQGTGA, per germline. This CDR3 spans 17 amino acids. The CDR3 here is CASSLPGLAGTGGELFF. In nucleotides, the CDR3 is TGTGCCAGCAGCTTACCGGGACTAGCGGGAACGGGCGGGGAGCTGTTTTTT.

This clone was observed a few times. The chain links TRBV9 to TRBJ1-3; 7 positions agree with TRBD1. This CDR3 comprises 14 residues. CDR1 is SGDLS, CDR2 YYNGEE, per germline. V was clipped by 0 bases and J by 4 bases; unmatched bases: 1. The CDR3 reads CASSVDRGGNTIYF. CDR3 in DNA: TGTGCCAGCAGCGTAGACAGGGGAGGAAACACCATATATTTT.

The chain recombines TRBV6-1 with TRBJ1-6, with unresolved D. CDR1 and CDR2 (germline): MNHNS, SASEGT. V was cut by 2 bases and J by 7 bases, with 6 bases left in between. This CDR3 is built from 13 residues. CDR3 region: CASSERSNSPLHF. CDR3 coding DNA: TGTGCCAGCAGTGAACGGTCAAATTCACCCCTCCACTTT.

About this clone itself: Relative to the germline gene, one junction end is altered; a read error may explain this. The chain is built from TRBV10-1 and TRBJ2-7; 10 bases fit TRBD1. Germline CDR1 and CDR2: WNHNN and SYGVQD (reference sequence). This CDR3 spans 15 amino acids. CDR3 residues: CAGRSFGQGVNEQYF. CDR3 sequence (DNA): TGCGCCGGCAGAAGCTTCGGACAGGGGGTGAACGAGCAGTACTTC.

This clone was seen just once. This chain connects TRBV10-2 to TRBJ1-1; 8 bases agree with TRBD1. J gave up 2 bases and V 6 bases, and 2 bases lay outside the gene matches. In germline, CDR1 is WSHSY, CDR2 SAAADI. The CDR3 consists of 13 residues. The CDR3: CASRTGVNTEAFF. CDR3 DNA sequence: TGCGCCAGCAGGACAGGGGTTAACACTGAAGCTTTCTTT.

This clone was found once. This rearrangement joins TRBV7-7 to TRBJ2-5; no clear D gene. CDR3 length: 14 amino acids. The V and J ends lost 1 base and 2 bases respectively, with 8 bases between them. Germline CDR1 SSHAT, CDR2 FNYEAQ (reference sequence). Here the CDR3 DNA reads TGTGCCAGCAGCTTAGGAACAGCGCAAGAGACCCAGTACTTC. Its translation is CASSLGTAQETQYF.

CDR3 DNA: TGCAGCGTTGATCCCATTACTAGCGGGAATGAGCAGTTCTTC. It encodes CSVDPITSGNEQFF. The chain couples TRBV29-1 to TRBJ2-1; 9 bases agree with TRBD2. J lost 7 bases, V lost 3 bases, and 7 bases had no gene match. Germline-derived CDR1 and CDR2 are SQVTM and ANQGSEA. The CDR3 is 14 residues long.

V is TRBV6-5 and J is TRBJ1-3; possible D gene TRBD1, 5 bases. The CDR3 has 13 residues. The germline V gene encodes CDR1 MNHEY and CDR2 SVGAGI. The V gene lost 7 bases and the J gene lost 2 bases, with 9 bases spanning the gap. CDR3 in DNA: TGTGCCAGCAATGACAGTCCTGGAAACACCATATATTTT. It codes for CASNDSPGNTIYF.

This clone has just a few counts. The chain has TRBV4-1 and TRBJ1-2, with D tentatively TRBD1 (5 bases). The CDR3 totals 14 residues. With 0 bases removed from V and 9 bases from J, the gap between germline ends came to 14 bases. Germline V gene lookup returns CDR1 MGHRA and CDR2 YSYEKL. The CDR3 is CASSQDGTQRSYTF. CDR3 sequence (DNA): TGCGCCAGCAGCCAAGACGGGACCCAACGGAGCTACACCTTC.

This clone was counted a single time. This sequence joins TRBV27 and TRBJ1-5, with D uncertain. Germline CDR1 is MNHEY and CDR2 is SMNVEV (reference sequence). V was shortened by 0 bases and J by 7 bases, with 13 bases between the two germline ends. The CDR3 sequence is 15 residues long. The DNA for the CDR3 is TGTGCCAGCAGTTTATCCCGACGCCCCGGGCAGCCCCAGCATTTT. This translates into CASSLSRRPGQPQHF.